Below, one T cell receptor (beta chain) is given with its context. The CDR3 has 17 residues. Profiling relied on immunoSEQ multiplex PCR, and the TCRdb table lists in-frame clones only, not all of them. The table has about 250,000 clones, 82% seen once. The entry originates in a study of blood T cell repertoires in COVID-19. Study summary: From the United States, Italy and Spain came samples of acute and convalescent COVID-19. Sample material is recorded as cDNA or gDNA derived from T cells, B-cell-depleted T cells, or PBMCs.

The receptor's source is an elderly woman with active or convalescent COVID-19. The sequenced material came from peripheral blood. This rearrangement joins TRBV21-1 to TRBJ2-7; the listed D gene, TRBD1, was not tested against the DNA. TRBV21-1 is a listed pseudogene. The CDR3 region has the DNA TGTGCCAGCAGCCCCACGGAAGACAGGGACATTTCCTACGAGCAGTACTTC. It yields the protein CASSPTEDRDISYEQYF.